The 32 T cell receptor beta chains in this list originate from one sample, sequenced in a study of T cell responses to AZD1222 COVID-19 vaccine. TCRdb's copy holds only in-frame clones and misses some; the assay was immunoSEQ multiplex PCR. The data show approximately 150,000 clones, around 87% seen once. The sequences come from peripheral blood, collected on day 0 of AZD1222 vaccination. The receptors were sampled from an adult in good health.

The chain joins TRBV10-2 to TRBJ1-2; D remains unclear. CDR3 length equals 13 residues. Germline CDR1 reads WSHSY; CDR2 reads SAAADI. Trimming removed 2 bases at V and 8 bases at J, with 12 bases between. The DNA for the CDR3 is TGCGCCAGCAGTGAGCGGCGGGAGGCGGGCTACACCTTC. Protein product: CASSERREAGYTF.

The chain has TRBV3-1 (or the pseudogene TRBV3-2) and TRBJ2-1; TRBD2 matches at 10 bases. Per the germline V gene, CDR1 is LGHDT and CDR2 is YNNKEL (reference sequence). V trimming: 0 bases; J trimming: 1 base; junction bases outside the gene matches: 6. This CDR3 has 18 amino acids. The CDR3 loop is CASSQEWPSGSSYNEQFF. The CDR3 DNA sequence: TGTGCCAGCAGCCAAGAATGGCCTAGCGGGAGTTCCTACAATGAGCAGTTCTTC.

This chain links TRBV18 with TRBJ2-6; a weak D match, TRBD1 (6 bases). The germline V gene encodes CDR1 KGHSH and CDR2 LQKENI. This CDR3 spans 15 amino acids. With 3 bases removed from V and 8 bases from J, the gap between germline ends came to 14 bases. The CDR3 loop is CASSPLGQGTNVLTF. The CDR3 region has the DNA TGTGCCAGCTCACCCCTGGGCCAGGGGACCAACGTCCTGACTTTC.

The chain employs TRBV27 and TRBJ1-1; D may be TRBD1 (5 bases). Between the trimmed V and J ends, which lost 4 bases and 1 base, there was a span of 10 bases. The germline gives CDR1 MNHEY, CDR2 SMNVEV (reference sequence). There are 14 residues in the CDR3. This CDR3 reads CASSSGLTNTEAFF. The DNA for the CDR3 is TGTGCCAGCAGTTCGGGACTGACGAACACTGAAGCTTTCTTT.

The chain joins TRBV30 to TRBJ2-7, with D perhaps matching TRBD2 (5 bases). CDR1 GTSNPN and CDR2 SVGIG come from the germline V gene (reference sequence). Trimming removed 2 bases from V and 6 bases from J, with 11 bases in between. The CDR3 runs to 12 residues. The CDR3 spells CAWSRLAGEQYF. Written as DNA, the CDR3 is TGTGCCTGGAGTCGGCTAGCCGGCGAGCAGTACTTC.

The sample holds one count of this clone. CDR3: CASSRIGTGYGYTF. The CDR3 DNA reads as TGTGCCAGCAGTCGGATCGGGACAGGGTATGGCTACACCTTC. The chain couples TRBV7-2 to TRBJ1-2; TRBD1 matches at 9 bases. The germline gives CDR1 SGHTA, CDR2 FQGNSA. The junction had 7 bases not matched to a gene; V was cut back by 6 bases and J by 5 bases. This CDR3 contains 14 residues.

This chain joins TRBV2 and TRBJ2-5; D uncertain. The V end lost 3 bases, the J end lost 0 bases, and 5 bases lay between the germline ends. This CDR3 spans 13 amino acids. The germline CDR1 and CDR2 sequences are SNHLY and FYNNEI. The CDR3 DNA follows: TGTGCCAGCAGTGAGGAGAACCAAGAGACCCAGTACTTC. This sequence encodes CASSEENQETQYF. Together with reference TRBV2 and TRBJ2-5, the CDR3 gives the full variable domain: EPEVTQTPSHQVTQMGQEVILRCVPISNHLYFYWYRQILGQKVEFLVSFYNNEISEKSEIFDDQFSVERPDGSNFTLKIRSTKLEDSAMYFCASSEENQETQYFGPGTRLLVL.

In its sample, this clone was seen a few times. The chain employs TRBV5-1 and TRBJ2-2; 7 positions match TRBD2. Germline V gives CDR1 SGHRS, CDR2 YFSETQ. This CDR3 contains 15 residues. Trimming removed 1 base from V and 7 bases from J; junction bases left unmatched: 7. CDR3 coding DNA: TGCGCCAGCAGCTTGATCAGGGAGCGGGGCGGGGAGCTGTTTTTT. Translated: CASSLIRERGGELFF.

The rearrangement links TRBV6-5 to TRBJ1-4, with 8 bases aligning to TRBD1. The CDR3 loop spans 15 amino acids. CDR1 MNHEY and CDR2 SVGAGI come from the germline V gene. V shed 4 bases, J shed 8 bases, and the junction held 9 bases outside the gene matches. The CDR3 nucleotides read TGTGCCAGCAGTTCGGTTCCAGGGGGCTGGGAAAAACTGTTTTTT. Its protein is CASSSVPGGWEKLFF.

The V gene is TRBV2, the J gene TRBJ1-1; possibly TRBD1 for D (6 bases). V was cut by 2 bases and J by 1 base, with 17 bases left in between. CDR1 SNHLY and CDR2 FYNNEI come from the germline V gene. This CDR3 is 17 amino acids long. CDR3 loop: CASSERRAGAPNTEAFF. The DNA for the CDR3 is TGTGCCAGCAGTGAAAGGCGGGCAGGGGCGCCGAACACTGAAGCTTTCTTT.

The rearrangement links TRBV7-9 to TRBJ2-7; D is perhaps TRBD1 (6 bases). The CDR3 consists of 14 residues. V was pared by 5 bases and J by 0 bases, with 11 bases between. Germline V lookup: CDR1 SEHNR, CDR2 FQNEAQ (reference sequence). CDR3 region: CASSGDISSYEQYF. CDR3 DNA: TGTGCCAGCAGCGGGGACATCAGCTCCTACGAGCAGTACTTC.

The genes are TRBV7-3 and TRBJ1-2, with D possibly TRBD1 on 5 matching bases. The CDR3 totals 15 residues. The germline V gene encodes CDR1 SGHTA and CDR2 FQGTGA. Trimming removed 2 bases at V and 7 bases at J, with 17 bases between. CDR3 residues: CASSLEGMGRSGYTF. DNA for the CDR3: TGTGCCAGCAGCTTAGAGGGGATGGGACGTAGTGGCTACACCTTC.

The chain links TRBV28 to TRBJ2-1; D call uncertain. Germline loops: CDR1 MDHEN, CDR2 SYDVKM. V was clipped by 6 bases and J by 6 bases, with 15 bases between them. The length of the CDR3 is 14 residues. The CDR3 is CASSPAGPGNEQFF. The CDR3 DNA is TGTGCCAGCAGCCCGGCAGGCCCAGGCAATGAGCAGTTCTTC.

This clone was seen just once. This chain joins TRBV5-1 and TRBJ1-4, with a possible D match to TRBD1 (6 bases). The V gene lost 6 bases and the J gene lost 4 bases, with 13 bases spanning the gap. The V gene's germline CDR1 is SGHRS and CDR2 YFSETQ. This CDR3 comprises 14 residues. The CDR3 nucleotides are TGCGCCAGCAAGGCAGGGGCGAGTAATGAAAAACTGTTTTTT. Translating gives CASKAGASNEKLFF.

The chain carries TRBV6-5 and TRBJ2-3; D may be TRBD1 (6 bases). Germline V lookup: CDR1 MNHEY, CDR2 SVGAGI. Trimming stripped 2 bases from V and 5 bases from J, with 8 bases between. The CDR3 length is 13 residues. CDR3 residues: CASSYEGGDTQYF. DNA of the CDR3: TGTGCCAGCAGTTACGAAGGGGGAGATACGCAGTATTTT.

V gene TRBV6-5 combines with J gene TRBJ2-2, with D perhaps matching TRBD1 (5 bases). CDR3 length: 15 amino acids. V gave up 1 base and J gave up 9 bases, with 15 bases separating them. Germline loops: CDR1 MNHEY, CDR2 SVGAGI. CDR3 DNA sequence: TGTGCCAGCAGTTACTTCCAGGGATCAGGATGGGAGCTGTTTTTT. Its protein is CASSYFQGSGWELFF.

This sequence joins TRBV29-1 and TRBJ2-2; 7 bases match TRBD2. V dropped 3 bases and J dropped 4; count of bases not matched to a gene: 11. CDR3 length equals 16 residues. Germline CDR1 is SQVTM and CDR2 is ANQGSEA. The DNA for the CDR3 is TGCAGCGTTGATCCCGGGGCGGGAGCGGGCACCGGGGAGCTGTTTTTT. It encodes CSVDPGAGAGTGELFF.

The V and J genes are TRBV3-1 (or the pseudogene TRBV3-2) and TRBJ2-7; D call uncertain. V was shortened by 4 bases and J by 10 bases, with 20 bases between the two germline ends. The CDR3 spans 14 residues. Germline V gene lookup returns CDR1 LGHDT and CDR2 YNNKEL (reference sequence). The chain's CDR3 is CASSRSTVPELQYF. The CDR3 coding sequence is TGTGCCAGCAGCCGAAGCACAGTGCCGGAACTCCAGTACTTC.

The rearrangement uses TRBV9 and TRBJ2-3, with a possible D match to TRBD2 (5 bases). The CDR3 consists of 16 residues. V lost 0 bases and J lost 3, with 14 bases in between. From germline, CDR1 is SGDLS and CDR2 YYNGEE. Written as DNA, the CDR3 is TGTGCCAGCAGCGTAGTAGGGCTAGCAGTAACAGATACGCAGTATTTT. Translation gives CASSVVGLAVTDTQYF.

The J gene is TRBJ2-3, the V gene TRBV27; TRBD1 matches at 11 bases. Trimming at V came to 4 bases and at J to 0 bases, leaving 21 bases not matched to a gene. Looked up from germline, CDR1 is MNHEY and CDR2 is SMNVEV (reference sequence). The CDR3 length is 22 residues. CDR3 amino acids: CASSSRTVSGTGGPASTDTQYF. The DNA of the CDR3 is TGTGCCAGCAGTTCCCGAACAGTCTCCGGGACAGGGGGGCCCGCTAGCACAGATACGCAGTATTTT.

The genes are TRBV2 and TRBJ1-1; D gene unclear. The CDR3 extends over 13 amino acids. Germline values: CDR1 SNHLY, CDR2 FYNNEI. Trimming cost V 4 bases and J 1 base, with 7 bases left between them. DNA of the CDR3: TGTGCCAGCAGTGCTGTAGGGAACACTGAAGCTTTCTTT. Protein sequence: CASSAVGNTEAFF.

The rearrangement links TRBV7-2 to TRBJ1-5; D call uncertain. The CDR3 length is 16 residues. The germline V gene encodes CDR1 SGHTA and CDR2 FQGNSA. V was clipped by 1 base and J by 1 base, with 11 bases between them. CDR3 in amino acids: CASSLGHKRSNQPQHF. The DNA of the CDR3 is TGTGCCAGCAGCTTAGGACATAAGAGGAGCAATCAGCCCCAGCATTTT.

This clone was counted a single time. The chain recombines TRBV5-4 with TRBJ2-7, with 8 bases aligning to TRBD2. In germline, CDR1 is SGHNT, CDR2 YYREEE (reference sequence). Losses at the gene ends were 4 bases for V and 4 bases for J; bases not matched to a gene: 7. The CDR3 is 14 amino acids. CDR3 nucleotides: TGTGCCAGCAGCGAAGGTCGGGGGGGTTACGAGCAGTACTTC. This sequence encodes CASSEGRGGYEQYF. Using reference TRBV5-4 and TRBJ2-7 for the parts outside the CDR3, the full variable domain is ETGVTQSPTHLIKTRGQQVTLRCSSQSGHNTVSWYQQALGQGPQFIFQYYREEENGRGNFPPRFSGLQFPNYSSELNVNALELDDSALYLCASSEGRGGYEQYFGPGTRLTVT.

V gene TRBV15 combines with J gene TRBJ2-1; D may be TRBD1 or TRBD2 (6 bases each). CDR1 and CDR2 from the germline V gene are LNHNV and YYDKDF (reference sequence). V was clipped by 0 bases and J by 7 bases, with 16 bases between them. The length of the CDR3 is 16 residues. The CDR3 reads CATSRELASQGNEQFF. The CDR3 DNA reads as TGTGCCACCAGCAGAGAACTAGCCTCCCAGGGGAATGAGCAGTTCTTC. Filled out from reference TRBV15 and TRBJ2-1, the complete variable domain reads DAMVIQNPRYQVTQFGKPVTLSCSQTLNHNVMYWYQQKSSQAPKLLFHYYDKDFNNEADTPDNFQSRRPNTSFCFLDIRSPGLGDTAMYLCATSRELASQGNEQFFGPGTRLTVL.

V and J are TRBV4-1 and TRBJ2-2; 10 bases fit TRBD2. V gave up 6 bases and J gave up 7 bases; unmatched junction bases: 14. Per the germline V gene, CDR1 is MGHRA and CDR2 is YSYEKL. The length of the CDR3 is 17 residues. The CDR3 protein is CASSYTSGNMMGGELFF. As DNA, the CDR3 is TGCGCCAGCAGTTATACTAGCGGGAATATGATGGGCGGGGAGCTGTTTTTT.

This clone was observed once. The V gene is TRBV6-1, the J gene TRBJ1-2, with a tentative D call TRBD1 (5 bases). V was clipped by 1 base and J by 3 bases, with 12 bases between them. Germline CDR1 is MNHNS and CDR2 is SASEGT. The CDR3 has 15 amino acids. The CDR3 region has the DNA TGTGCCAGCAGTGAAGGACAAGGGACCGACTATGGCTACACCTTC. This codes for CASSEGQGTDYGYTF.

This clone was detected a few times. The V and J genes are TRBV5-1 and TRBJ1-1; tentative D call: TRBD1 (6 bases). This CDR3 has 16 residues. V gave up 4 bases and J gave up 5 bases, with 21 bases separating them. Germline V lookup: CDR1 SGHRS, CDR2 YFSETQ. CDR3 nucleotides: TGCGCCAGCAGCCTAACCTCAGGGGCGGTAAATACTGAAGCTTTCTTT. This translates into CASSLTSGAVNTEAFF. Full variable domain (remainder filled in from reference TRBV5-1 and TRBJ1-1): KAGVTQTPRYLIKTRGQQVTLSCSPISGHRSVSWYQQTPGQGLQFLFEYFSETQRNKGNFPGRFSGRQFSNSRSEMNVSTLELGDSALYLCASSLTSGAVNTEAFFGQGTRLTVV.

The chain uses TRBV19 and TRBJ1-1; 8 bases line up with TRBD1. With 4 bases clipped from V and 1 base from J, the junction kept 5 bases outside the gene matches. Germline CDR1 and CDR2: LNHDA and SQIVND (reference sequence). The CDR3 has 15 residues. For the CDR3, the DNA is TGTGCCAGTAGTAGATCACAGGGGGGGAACACTGAAGCTTTCTTT. Translation gives CASSRSQGGNTEAFF.

In the case of this clone: The same CDR3 is also encoded by other DNA sequences in this sample. The gene calls are TRBV5-1 and TRBJ2-1; 10 bases line up with TRBD2. J gave up 6 bases and V 0 bases, and 3 bases lay outside the gene matches. The CDR3 loop spans 15 amino acids. Germline V gene lookup returns CDR1 SGHRS and CDR2 YFSETQ. In nucleotides, the CDR3 is TGCGCCAGCAGCTTGGAGGGGACTAGCGTCAATGAGCAGTTCTTC. It yields the protein CASSLEGTSVNEQFF.

The V gene is TRBV7-8, the J gene TRBJ2-5; the D gene is possibly TRBD2 (6 bases). Germline V gene lookup returns CDR1 SGHVS and CDR2 FQNEAQ. This CDR3 spans 14 amino acids. The V end was cut by 1 base, the J end by 7 bases, with 13 bases between. CDR3 DNA: TGTGCCAGCAGCTTAGGAAAAGGAGCGGGGACCCAGTACTTC. Translating gives CASSLGKGAGTQYF.

This chain connects TRBV14 to TRBJ2-7; D gene uncertain. V was shortened by 0 bases and J by 5 bases, with 8 bases between the two germline ends. CDR3 length: 13 amino acids. The germline gives CDR1 SGHDN, CDR2 FVKESK. CDR3 protein: CASSQDLGDEQYF. The CDR3 bases are TGTGCCAGCAGCCAAGATCTTGGGGACGAGCAGTACTTC.

The chain employs TRBV6-5 and TRBJ1-1, with D maybe TRBD1 (6 bases). The V end was cut by 0 bases, the J end by 4 bases, with 9 bases between. Germline-derived CDR1 and CDR2 are MNHEY and SVGAGI. The CDR3 extends over 14 amino acids. The CDR3 sequence: CASSYSGGPTEAFF. The CDR3 coding sequence is TGTGCCAGCAGTTACTCGGGGGGCCCCACTGAAGCTTTCTTT.